This T cell receptor beta chain was sequenced in a study of blood T cells in healthy people across ages. Findings and caveats of the study: Higher naive T cell percentage went strongly together with higher TCR beta diversity. Expanded clonotype shifts may have been confounded, as the donors had an unknown CMV status.

In this sample, this clonotype turned up a few times. Its antigen is not known. One end of the junction is discordant with germline, which a read error may explain. This CDR3 comprises 14 residues. Germline CDR1 reads SQVTM; CDR2 reads ANQGSEA. Samples each had at least 5.5 micrograms of total RNA extracted. A second PCR, run for roughly 7 to 12 cycles, used a sample-barcoded 5' primer plus a J-beta primer mix. Each cDNA molecule was tagged by a template-switch adaptor with 12 random nucleotides. TCRdb processed the 5' RACE reads anew with MiXCR; each CDR3 protein has one entry. The sample records more than 1,400,000 distinct CDR3 sequences, 35% to 45% being singletons.

The sample consisted of blood. This TCR derives from a woman aged 18 to 35 in good health. The chain employs TRBV29-1 and TRBJ2-7; D may be TRBD1 (6 bases). The CDR3 DNA sequence: TGCAGAGTTGAATCGACAGGTGAGACCTACGAGCAGTACTTC. Translated, it gives CRVESTGETYEQYF.